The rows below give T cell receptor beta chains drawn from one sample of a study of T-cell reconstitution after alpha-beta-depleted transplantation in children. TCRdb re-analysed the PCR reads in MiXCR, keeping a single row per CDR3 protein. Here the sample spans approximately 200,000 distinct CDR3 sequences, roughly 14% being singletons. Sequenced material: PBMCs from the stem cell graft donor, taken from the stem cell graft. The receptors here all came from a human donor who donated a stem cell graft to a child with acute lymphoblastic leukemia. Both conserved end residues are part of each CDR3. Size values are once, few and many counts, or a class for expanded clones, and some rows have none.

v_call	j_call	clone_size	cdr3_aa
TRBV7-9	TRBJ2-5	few	CASSPVVAGASGETQYF
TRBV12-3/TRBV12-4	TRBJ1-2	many	CASSLSHYGGGYTF
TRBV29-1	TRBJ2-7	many	CSVVDRIPYEQYF
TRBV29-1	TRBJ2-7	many	CSPPGGYEQYF
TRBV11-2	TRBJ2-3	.	CASSLRLGQRKEDTQYF
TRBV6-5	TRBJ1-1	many	CASSSYHEAFF
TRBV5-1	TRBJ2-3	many	CASRPGGTDTQYF
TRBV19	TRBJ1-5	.	CASSIDNRAAQPQHF
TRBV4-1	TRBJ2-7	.	CASSQQSGTTLTYEQYF
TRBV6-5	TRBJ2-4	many	CASRAYRSGKNIQYF
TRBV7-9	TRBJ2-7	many	CASSSKGPGEQYF
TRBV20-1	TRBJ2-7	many	CSATRDQYEQYF
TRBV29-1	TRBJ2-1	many	CSVEAVARERWYNEQFF
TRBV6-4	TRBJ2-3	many	CASTHSGTSGSRGRDTQYF
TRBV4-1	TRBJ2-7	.	CASSQVRILAGALSYEQYF
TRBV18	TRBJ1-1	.	CASSRGLQGYSTNTEAFF
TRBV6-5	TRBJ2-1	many	CASSYSGQSYNEQFF
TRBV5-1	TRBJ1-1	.	CASSLETDNTEAFF
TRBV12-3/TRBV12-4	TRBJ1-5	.	CASSTRDTPNQPQHF
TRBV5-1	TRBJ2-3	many	CASSLNQGTDTQYF
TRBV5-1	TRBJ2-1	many	CASSLIPSGSSAYNEQFF
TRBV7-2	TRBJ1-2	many	CASSLAGSLKGYTF
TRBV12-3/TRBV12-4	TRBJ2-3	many	CASSPREGRTDTQYF
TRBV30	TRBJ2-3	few	CAWSPAQAGGPFGDTQYF
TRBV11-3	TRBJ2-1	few	CASSFHKGVAYNEQFF
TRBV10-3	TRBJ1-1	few	CAISESMNTEAFF
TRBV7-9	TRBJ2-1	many	CASSFPGQADNEQFF